This TCR beta chain was sequenced in a study of T cells in Graves' hyperthyroidism and ophthalmopathy. As for the study in general: Blood from the periphery was taken at initial diagnosis, before any treatment.

V gave up 4 bases and J gave up 2 bases, with 20 bases separating them. The CDR3 contains 17 residues. Per germline, CDR1 MGHRA and CDR2 YSYEKL. The diagnoses drew upon clinical symptoms, serum thyroxine and TRAb, thyroid ultrasound and orbital computed tomography. TCR beta CDR3 regions were amplified from RNA. The study used the HTBI primer set for a first-round RT-PCR of the TCR CDR3. TCRdb ran MiXCR on the multiplex PCR reads and lists one entry per CDR3 protein. The sample holds 600,000 or so distinct CDR3 sequences, around 14% seen once. The sequence derives from a young woman with Graves' ophthalmopathy. The rearrangement links TRBV4-1 to TRBJ1-2; D perhaps matches TRBD1 (5 bases). Sequenced sample: blood. This CDR3 is CASSPGMAGRYNYGYTF. CDR3 DNA sequence: TGCGCCAGCAGCCCAGGGATGGCAGGGAGGTACAACTATGGCTACACCTTC.